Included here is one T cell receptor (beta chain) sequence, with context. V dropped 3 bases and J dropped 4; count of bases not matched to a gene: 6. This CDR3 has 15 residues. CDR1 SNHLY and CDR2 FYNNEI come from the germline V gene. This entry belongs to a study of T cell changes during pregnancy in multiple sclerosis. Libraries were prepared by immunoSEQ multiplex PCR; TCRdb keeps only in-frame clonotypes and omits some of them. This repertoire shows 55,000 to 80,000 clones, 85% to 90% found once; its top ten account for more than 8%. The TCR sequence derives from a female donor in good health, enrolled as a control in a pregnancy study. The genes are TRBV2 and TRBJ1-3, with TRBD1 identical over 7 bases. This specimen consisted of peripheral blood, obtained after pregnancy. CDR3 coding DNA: TGTGCCAGCAGTGATATCCGGGACAGCGGAAACACCATATATTTT. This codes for CASSDIRDSGNTIYF.